This is a list of T cell receptor beta chains from one sample in a study of blood T cell repertoires in COVID-19. Sequenced by immunoSEQ multiplex PCR; TCRdb stores in-frame clones only, minus some. The sample contains around 170,000 clones, around 85% of which appear only once. The sample consisted of peripheral blood. The receptors originated from a man in his forties or fifties with active or convalescent COVID-19. CDR3s include the opening cysteine and the closing phenylalanine or tryptophan. The D gene is left open where the match is weak. The size field is filled for only some rows; it gives once, few, many or a size class.

J gene: TRBJ2-7; V gene: TRBV18; clone size: once; D gene: TRBD2; CDR3 DNA: TGTGCCAGCTCACCGGCGCGGGGTAGCGGGACCGAGCAGTACTTC; CDR3 protein: CASSPARGSGTEQYF
J gene: TRBJ2-5; V gene: TRBV6-5; clone size: NA; D gene: TRBD1; CDR3 DNA: TGTGCCAGCACCCCGACAGGGGGCTTGGAGACCCAGTACTTC; CDR3 protein: CASTPTGGLETQYF
J gene: TRBJ2-3; V gene: TRBV28; clone size: NA; D gene: TRBD1; CDR3 DNA: TGTGCCAGCAGGACACAGGGGGCCAGCACAGATACGCAGTATTTT; CDR3 protein: CASRTQGASTDTQYF
J gene: TRBJ1-5; V gene: TRBV28; clone size: NA; D gene: NA; CDR3 DNA: TGTGCCAGCAGAGTAGAAGGAGATCAGCCCCAGCATTTT; CDR3 protein: CASRVEGDQPQHF
J gene: TRBJ2-3; V gene: TRBV5-4; clone size: NA; D gene: NA; CDR3 DNA: TGTGCCAGCAGCTTGGCCGGGTTGGTGGGTACGCAGTATTTT; CDR3 protein: CASSLAGLVGTQYF
J gene: TRBJ1-2; V gene: TRBV14; clone size: NA; D gene: NA; CDR3 DNA: TGTGCCAGCAGCCAAGTTACAGTTGAAGGCTACACCTTC; CDR3 protein: CASSQVTVEGYTF
J gene: TRBJ1-1; V gene: TRBV7-9; clone size: NA; D gene: NA; CDR3 DNA: TGTGCCAGCAGAGAGACAGGGAACACTGAAGCTTTCTTT; CDR3 protein: CASRETGNTEAFF
J gene: TRBJ2-5; V gene: TRBV4-2; clone size: NA; D gene: NA; CDR3 DNA: TGTGCCAGCAGCCAAGAGTCGAGGGGAGGGGGGGAGACCCAGTACTTC; CDR3 protein: CASSQESRGGGETQYF
J gene: TRBJ2-3; V gene: TRBV11-2; clone size: NA; D gene: NA; CDR3 DNA: TGTGCCAGCAGGGAGTCAGATACGCAGTATTTT; CDR3 protein: CASRESDTQYF
J gene: TRBJ2-3; V gene: TRBV9; clone size: NA; D gene: TRBD1; CDR3 DNA: TGTGCCAGCAGCGGAGACCGGGACAGCGGCTGGGGAGATACGCAGTATTTT; CDR3 protein: CASSGDRDSGWGDTQYF
J gene: TRBJ2-1; V gene: TRBV3-1/TRBV3-2; clone size: NA; D gene: TRBD2; CDR3 DNA: TGTGCCAGCAGCCAAGACTTTCGACTAGCGGGACGCAATGAGCAGTTCTTC; CDR3 protein: CASSQDFRLAGRNEQFF
J gene: TRBJ1-3; V gene: TRBV25-1; clone size: NA; D gene: NA; CDR3 DNA: TGTGCCAGCGGGAGCGGAGCAAACGGAAACACCATATATTTT; CDR3 protein: CASGSGANGNTIYF
J gene: TRBJ1-6; V gene: TRBV13; clone size: NA; D gene: TRBD1; CDR3 DNA: TGTGCCAGCAGCCGGGACAGGGCAAATTCACCCCTCCACTTT; CDR3 protein: CASSRDRANSPLHF
J gene: TRBJ2-7; V gene: TRBV27; clone size: once; D gene: TRBD1; CDR3 DNA: TGTGCCAGCAGGGGGACAGGGGGAGGCTACGAGCAGTACTTC; CDR3 protein: CASRGTGGGYEQYF
J gene: TRBJ2-3; V gene: TRBV2; clone size: NA; D gene: NA; CDR3 DNA: TGTGCCAGCAAGGTTCAGCGGGGCACAGATACGCAGTATTTT; CDR3 protein: CASKVQRGTDTQYF
J gene: TRBJ2-3; V gene: TRBV6-5; clone size: NA; D gene: NA; CDR3 DNA: TGTGCCAGCAGTTACGATAGCGCAGATACGCAGTATTTT; CDR3 protein: CASSYDSADTQYF
J gene: TRBJ2-1; V gene: TRBV19; clone size: NA; D gene: NA; CDR3 DNA: TGTGCCAGTAGCAGGACAGCCTCCTACAATGAGCAGTTCTTC; CDR3 protein: CASSRTASYNEQFF
J gene: TRBJ2-2; V gene: TRBV11-2; clone size: NA; D gene: TRBD2; CDR3 DNA: TGTGCCAGCAGCCATGGACTAGCGGGCGGGGAGCTGTTTTTT; CDR3 protein: CASSHGLAGGELFF
J gene: TRBJ1-1; V gene: TRBV7-9; clone size: NA; D gene: TRBD1; CDR3 DNA: TGTGCCAGCAGCTCTGGGACAGTCGAATTGGCTTTCTTT; CDR3 protein: CASSSGTVELAFF
J gene: TRBJ1-2; V gene: TRBV5-4; clone size: NA; D gene: NA; CDR3 DNA: TGTGCCAGCACCTTTCAACGGGGTGGCGGTGGCTACACCTTC; CDR3 protein: CASTFQRGGGGYTF
J gene: TRBJ1-1; V gene: TRBV6-1; clone size: NA; D gene: NA; CDR3 DNA: TGTGCCAGCAGTGAAGCACGGGGGCGCGGGAGTAACACTGAAGCTTTCTTT; CDR3 protein: CASSEARGRGSNTEAFF
J gene: TRBJ2-7; V gene: TRBV2; clone size: NA; D gene: TRBD1; CDR3 DNA: TGTGCCAGCAGTTCGGGCAGGGGGCAATACGAGCAGTACTTC; CDR3 protein: CASSSGRGQYEQYF
J gene: TRBJ2-7; V gene: TRBV9; clone size: NA; D gene: NA; CDR3 DNA: TGTGCCAGCAGCGCCACCGGAGGCCGATCCTACGAGCAGTACTTC; CDR3 protein: CASSATGGRSYEQYF
J gene: TRBJ1-3; V gene: TRBV5-1; clone size: few; D gene: NA; CDR3 DNA: TGCGCCAGCAGCTTAGGGGACTCCTCTGGAAACACCATATATTTT; CDR3 protein: CASSLGDSSGNTIYF
J gene: TRBJ2-1; V gene: TRBV18; clone size: NA; D gene: TRBD2; CDR3 DNA: TGTGCCAGCTCGCCGGGACTAGCGGCGAACAATGAGCAGTTCTTC; CDR3 protein: CASSPGLAANNEQFF
J gene: TRBJ1-6; V gene: TRBV5-1; clone size: NA; D gene: NA; CDR3 DNA: TGCGCCAGCAGGCCAGGGGTCGCTAATTCACCCCTCCACTTT; CDR3 protein: CASRPGVANSPLHF
J gene: TRBJ2-2; V gene: TRBV6-1; clone size: NA; D gene: NA; CDR3 DNA: TGTGCCAGCAGTGAATTCGACTGGACCGGGGAGCTGTTTTTT; CDR3 protein: CASSEFDWTGELFF
J gene: TRBJ2-5; V gene: TRBV5-1; clone size: NA; D gene: TRBD2; CDR3 DNA: TGCGCCAGCAGCTTGGGAAGCGGGATTGGTGAGACCCAGTACTTC; CDR3 protein: CASSLGSGIGETQYF
J gene: TRBJ1-3; V gene: TRBV4-1; clone size: NA; D gene: TRBD1; CDR3 DNA: TGCGCCAGCAGCCATCCCGGACAGGCAACCTCTGGAAACACCATATATTTT; CDR3 protein: CASSHPGQATSGNTIYF
J gene: TRBJ2-2; V gene: TRBV25-1; clone size: NA; D gene: NA; CDR3 DNA: TGTGCCAGCAGTGAATACGGCAGGGTAACCGGGGAGCTGTTTTTT; CDR3 protein: CASSEYGRVTGELFF
J gene: TRBJ2-1; V gene: TRBV10-2; clone size: NA; D gene: TRBD2; CDR3 DNA: TGCGCCAGCAGTAGACTAGCGGGACCAAATGAGCAGTTCTTC; CDR3 protein: CASSRLAGPNEQFF
J gene: TRBJ1-2; V gene: TRBV19; clone size: NA; D gene: TRBD1; CDR3 DNA: TGTGCCAGTAGACAGGGGGTAGGGCTCTATGGCTACACCTTC; CDR3 protein: CASRQGVGLYGYTF
J gene: TRBJ2-5; V gene: TRBV7-2; clone size: NA; D gene: TRBD2; CDR3 DNA: TGTGCCAGCAGCTTAGCTAGTGGTCCACTAGCGGGACAAGAGACCCAGTACTTC; CDR3 protein: CASSLASGPLAGQETQYF
J gene: TRBJ2-5; V gene: TRBV7-2; clone size: NA; D gene: TRBD2; CDR3 DNA: TGTGCCAGCAGCTCATCTTCGGGGGGGCAGAGAGAGACCCAGTACTTC; CDR3 protein: CASSSSSGGQRETQYF
J gene: TRBJ1-5; V gene: TRBV5-1; clone size: NA; D gene: NA; CDR3 DNA: TGCGCCAGCAGCTTGGAGGCAGGGAAAGGGCAGCCCCAGCATTTT; CDR3 protein: CASSLEAGKGQPQHF
J gene: TRBJ2-1; V gene: TRBV3-1/TRBV3-2; clone size: NA; D gene: NA; CDR3 DNA: TGTGCCAGCAGCGACGGGACAAACTCCTACAATGAGCAGTTCTTC; CDR3 protein: CASSDGTNSYNEQFF
J gene: TRBJ1-2; V gene: TRBV29-1; clone size: few; D gene: NA; CDR3 DNA: TGCAGCGTTGCGGCTTCGGGACACCTCTATGGCTACACCTTC; CDR3 protein: CSVAASGHLYGYTF
J gene: TRBJ2-2; V gene: TRBV4-1; clone size: NA; D gene: TRBD2; CDR3 DNA: TGCGCCAGCAGCCAACGGACTAGCGGGGGGGCTGCCGGGGAGCTGTTTTTT; CDR3 protein: CASSQRTSGGAAGELFF
J gene: TRBJ1-1; V gene: TRBV3-1/TRBV3-2; clone size: NA; D gene: NA; CDR3 DNA: TGTGCCAGCAGTCAGGGGATTGGCAGGGAAGCTTTCTTT; CDR3 protein: CASSQGIGREAFF
J gene: TRBJ1-5; V gene: TRBV10-2; clone size: few; D gene: NA; CDR3 DNA: TGCGCCAGCATGGGGGGGAATCAGCCCCAGCATTTT; CDR3 protein: CASMGGNQPQHF
J gene: TRBJ1-5; V gene: TRBV3-1/TRBV3-2; clone size: NA; D gene: NA; CDR3 DNA: TGTGCCAGCAGCCAAGGAGGGTATAGCAATCAGCCCCAGCATTTT; CDR3 protein: CASSQGGYSNQPQHF
J gene: TRBJ2-3; V gene: TRBV6-1; clone size: NA; D gene: NA; CDR3 DNA: TGTGCCAGCAGTGTGGGGGGTGACTTGGTCACAGATACGCAGTATTTT; CDR3 protein: CASSVGGDLVTDTQYF
J gene: TRBJ2-1; V gene: TRBV5-6; clone size: NA; D gene: TRBD2; CDR3 DNA: TGTGCCAGCAGCTTGTTCCAGCGGGGATACAATGAGCAGTTCTTC; CDR3 protein: CASSLFQRGYNEQFF